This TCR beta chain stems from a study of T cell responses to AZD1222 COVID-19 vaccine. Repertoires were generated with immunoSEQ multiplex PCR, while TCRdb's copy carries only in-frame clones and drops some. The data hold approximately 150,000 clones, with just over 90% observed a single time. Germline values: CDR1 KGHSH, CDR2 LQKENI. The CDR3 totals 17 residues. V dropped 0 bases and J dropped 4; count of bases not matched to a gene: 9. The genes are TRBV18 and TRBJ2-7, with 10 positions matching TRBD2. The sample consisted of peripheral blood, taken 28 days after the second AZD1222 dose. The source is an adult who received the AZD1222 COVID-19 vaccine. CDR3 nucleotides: TGTGCCAGCTCACCACCGGGACTAGCGTCTCCCCGTTACGAGCAGTACTTC. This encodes CASSPPGLASPRYEQYF.